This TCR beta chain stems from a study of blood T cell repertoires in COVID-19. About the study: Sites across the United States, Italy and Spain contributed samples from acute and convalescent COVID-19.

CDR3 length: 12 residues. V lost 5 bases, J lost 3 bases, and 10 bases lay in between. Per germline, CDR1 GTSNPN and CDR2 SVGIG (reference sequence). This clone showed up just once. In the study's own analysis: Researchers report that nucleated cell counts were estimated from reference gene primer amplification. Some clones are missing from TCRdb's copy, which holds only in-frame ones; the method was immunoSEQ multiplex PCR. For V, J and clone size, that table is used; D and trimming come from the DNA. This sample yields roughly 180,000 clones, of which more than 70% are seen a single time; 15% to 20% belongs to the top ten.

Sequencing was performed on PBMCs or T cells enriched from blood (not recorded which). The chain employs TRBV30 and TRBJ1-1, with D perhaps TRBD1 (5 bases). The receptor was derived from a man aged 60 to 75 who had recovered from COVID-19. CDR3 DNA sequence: TGTGCCTGGGGTCGCAGGGACACTGAAGCTTTCTTT. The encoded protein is CAWGRRDTEAFF. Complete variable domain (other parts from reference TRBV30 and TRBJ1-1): SQTIHQWPATLVQPVGSPLSLECTVEGTSNPNLYWYRQAAGRGLQLLFYSVGIGQISSEVPQNLSASRPQDRQFILSSKKLLLSDSGFYLCAWGRRDTEAFFGQGTRLTVV.